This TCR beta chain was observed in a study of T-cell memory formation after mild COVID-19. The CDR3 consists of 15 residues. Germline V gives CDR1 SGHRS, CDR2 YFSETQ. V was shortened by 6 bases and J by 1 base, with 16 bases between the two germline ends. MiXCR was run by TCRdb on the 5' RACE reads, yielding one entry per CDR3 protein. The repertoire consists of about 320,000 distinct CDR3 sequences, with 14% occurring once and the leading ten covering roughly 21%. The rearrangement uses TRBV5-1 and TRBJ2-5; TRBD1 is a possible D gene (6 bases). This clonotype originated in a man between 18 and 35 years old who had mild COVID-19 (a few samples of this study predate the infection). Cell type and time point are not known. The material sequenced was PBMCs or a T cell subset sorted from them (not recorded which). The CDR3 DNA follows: TGCGCCAGCATCGGTACCGGGACACTCCAAGAGACCCAGTACTTC. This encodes CASIGTGTLQETQYF.